This entry concerns a single T cell receptor (beta chain). Its matching antigen is unknown. TCRdb reanalyzed the 5' RACE reads, giving one entry per CDR3 protein sequence and no DNA. The table lists approximately 380,000 distinct CDR3 sequences. CDR3 length: 13 residues. Germline V gives CDR1 DFQATT, CDR2 SNEGSKA (reference sequence). This entry belongs to a study of T cells expressing NK-cell markers. Notes on the study in general: Whether expanded NKG2C+ T cell clones were HCMV-specific remained unclear.

This clonotype was sampled from a man aged 18-75 years in good health. Sequencing was performed on blood T cells: a sorted CD56 or NKG2C T cell subset, CD4+ or CD8+ T cells, or bulk PBMC T cells (not recorded which). This chain links TRBV20-1 with TRBJ2-2; the D call from TCRdb, TRBD1, cannot be confirmed without DNA. This chain's CDR3 is CSAPQQGNGELFF.